This entry lists 26 T cell receptor beta chains sequenced from one sample in a study of T cells in Graves' hyperthyroidism and ophthalmopathy. Using RNA transcripts as the source, TCR beta CDR3 regions were amplified. The study used the HTBI primer set for a first-round RT-PCR of the TCR CDR3. TCRdb used MiXCR to reprocess the multiplex PCR reads, holding one entry per CDR3 protein. This sample has about 590,000 distinct CDR3 sequences; approximately 14% occur once, and the top ten carry over 6%. The specimen sequenced was blood. The source of these receptors is a woman under 30 with Graves' ophthalmopathy.

In this sample, this clonotype turned up a few times. V gene TRBV28 combines with J gene TRBJ1-1; 10 bases match TRBD1. There are 16 residues in the CDR3. V lost 5 bases to trimming and J lost 3 bases; unmatched junction nucleotides: 9. The germline gives CDR1 MDHEN, CDR2 SYDVKM. CDR3 nucleotides: TGTGCCAGCAGTCTCCTCACCGGGACAGGGGACACTGAAGCTTTCTTT. Translated: CASSLLTGTGDTEAFF.

This clonotype was observed a handful of times. This chain links TRBV7-8 with TRBJ2-7; no reliable D call. V lost 5 bases to trimming and J lost 5 bases, with 19 bases between them. CDR3 length equals 15 residues. Germline V gene data show CDR1 as SGHVS and CDR2 as FQNEAQ. CDR3 sequence: CASSGRWSTLNEQYF. The CDR3 DNA follows: TGTGCCAGCAGCGGCAGGTGGTCCACCCTCAACGAGCAGTACTTC.

This clonotype was seen at least ten times. The V call is TRBV7-9, the J call TRBJ1-2; TRBD1 matches at 9 bases. The CDR3 spans 18 residues. CDR1 is SEHNR, CDR2 FQNEAQ, per germline (reference sequence). The trim removed 3 bases at V and 0 bases at J, leaving 11 bases unmatched. This CDR3 is CASSFPYVDRGTNYGYTF. CDR3 nucleotides: TGTGCCAGCAGCTTCCCTTACGTCGACAGGGGGACTAACTATGGCTACACCTTC.

Remarks on this clonotype: A much larger clone lies one base from this, so it may be a read error. J is TRBJ1-1 and V is TRBV19, with TRBD1 identical over 7 bases. The CDR3 extends over 16 amino acids. CDR1 and CDR2 from the germline V gene are LNHDA and SQIVND (reference sequence). V trimming: 7 bases; J trimming: 4 bases; junction bases outside the gene matches: 15. CDR3 loop: CASKKSPGNRGTEAFF. CDR3 nucleotides: TGTGCCAGTAAAAAGTCCCCGGGAAACAGGGGCACTGAAGCTTTCTTT.

This clonotype was recorded many times. The chain has TRBV10-3 and TRBJ2-7; 12 nucleotides line up with TRBD2. The J segment lost 7 bases and the V segment lost 5 bases, leaving 9 bases of the junction unmatched. Per the germline V gene, CDR1 is ENHRY and CDR2 is SYGVKD. The CDR3 is 15 amino acids. CDR3 protein: CAISSPTSGRDEQYF. The CDR3 bases are TGTGCCATCAGTTCCCCGACTAGCGGGAGAGATGAGCAGTACTTC.

This clonotype appeared many times. V is TRBV24-1 and J is TRBJ2-1; 11 bases are shared with TRBD1. Germline loops: CDR1 KGHDR, CDR2 SFDVKD. This CDR3 region has 18 residues. V lost 2 bases and J lost 0; bases outside the gene matches: 5. CDR3 residues: CATSDWGQGGNSYNEQFF. DNA of the CDR3: TGTGCCACCAGTGATTGGGGACAGGGGGGGAACTCCTACAATGAGCAGTTCTTC.

This clonotype was detected ten times or more. This chain links TRBV5-1 with TRBJ2-1; TRBD1 aligns across 7 bases. This CDR3 has 14 residues. CDR1 is SGHRS and CDR2 is YFSETQ in the germline V gene. Trimming removed 0 bases from V and 6 bases from J; junction bases left unmatched: 3. The DNA of the CDR3 is TGCGCCAGCAGCTTGGGGGACAGCAGCAATGAGCAGTTCTTC. Translation gives CASSLGDSSNEQFF.

The genes are TRBV9 and TRBJ1-2, with 9 bases fitting TRBD1. CDR1 is SGDLS, CDR2 YYNGEE, per germline. The ends lost 0 bases at V and 4 bases at J; junction bases unmatched: 7. There are 16 residues in the CDR3. Written as DNA, the CDR3 is TGTGCCAGCAGCGTAGATCGCGGGACAGGGTCCTATGGCTACACCTTC. Protein sequence: CASSVDRGTGSYGYTF.

The chain joins TRBV20-1 to TRBJ2-1; the D is unclear. V lost 3 bases, J lost 1 base, and 13 bases lay in between. CDR3 length: 15 amino acids. The V gene's germline CDR1 is DFQATT and CDR2 SNEGSKA (reference sequence). DNA of the CDR3: TGCAGTGCTAGTATTATAGCAATTTCCTACAATGAGCAGTTCTTC. The encoded protein is CSASIIAISYNEQFF.

The rearrangement uses TRBV10-3 and TRBJ1-2; 8 nucleotides line up with TRBD1. V was pared by 10 bases and J by 5 bases, with 12 bases of the junction left unmatched. Germline CDR1 and CDR2: ENHRY and SYGVKD. The length of the CDR3 is 14 residues. The CDR3 here is CATGQASLGYGYTF. In DNA form, the CDR3 reads TGTGCCACGGGACAGGCCTCGCTCGGGTATGGCTACACCTTC.

This clonotype has just a few counts. CDR3 DNA: TGTGCCAGTCGTGTTTTGGCTAACTATGGCTACACCTTC. It encodes CASRVLANYGYTF. The rearrangement uses TRBV19 and TRBJ1-2, with unresolved D. The V gene's germline CDR1 is LNHDA and CDR2 SQIVND (reference sequence). V was shortened by 8 bases and J by 0 bases, with 10 bases between the two germline ends. This CDR3 spans 13 amino acids.

This clonotype occurred a few times. The genes are TRBV12-3 or TRBV12-4 and TRBJ1-1; 8 bases are shared with TRBD1. This CDR3 has 13 amino acids. The J segment lost 7 bases and the V segment lost 3 bases, leaving 4 bases of the junction unmatched. CDR3 amino acids: CASSFRQGNEAFF. CDR3 DNA sequence: TGTGCCAGCAGTTTTCGACAGGGGAATGAAGCTTTCTTT.

This clonotype was detected only a few times. The chain joins TRBV7-8 to TRBJ2-7; 7 bases fit TRBD2. CDR1 is SGHVS and CDR2 is FQNEAQ in the germline V gene. J gave up 2 bases and V 5 bases, and 12 bases lay outside the gene matches. The CDR3 has 16 residues. The CDR3 reads CASSKIRLADAYEQYF. The CDR3 region has the DNA TGTGCCAGCAGCAAGATCCGACTAGCTGATGCCTACGAGCAGTACTTC.

The sample holds many counts of this clonotype. The chain recombines TRBV7-2 with TRBJ1-5; D remains ambiguous. CDR1 SGHTA and CDR2 FQGNSA come from the germline V gene. This CDR3 contains 12 residues. Trimming removed 6 bases at V and 1 base at J, with 4 bases between. The CDR3 region has the DNA TGTGCCAGCAGTAGGAGCAATCAGCCCCAGCATTTT. Its translation: CASSRSNQPQHF.

The chain couples TRBV7-9 to TRBJ2-4; D gene unclear. The length of the CDR3 is 13 residues. V was pared by 4 bases and J by 6 bases, with 10 bases between. Germline V CDR1 and CDR2: SEHNR, FQNEAQ (reference sequence). The CDR3: CASSSPGRNIQYF. CDR3 coding DNA: TGTGCCAGCAGCTCGCCGGGTCGAAACATTCAGTACTTC. Drawing the rest from reference TRBV7-9 and TRBJ2-4, the complete variable domain is DTGVSQNPRHKITKRGQNVTFRCDPISEHNRLYWYRQTLGQGPEFLTYFQNEAQLEKSRLLSDRFSAERPKGSFSTLEIQRTEQGDSAMYLCASSSPGRNIQYFGAGTRLSVL.

This clonotype was counted at least ten times. The V call is TRBV2, the J call TRBJ2-2; D perhaps matches TRBD2 (5 bases). This CDR3 is 11 amino acids long. CDR1 SNHLY and CDR2 FYNNEI come from the germline V gene. V was pared by 8 bases and J by 7 bases, with 8 bases between. CDR3 sequence: CASSGGGELFF. The CDR3 DNA reads TGTGCCAGCTCCGGAGGCGGGGAGCTGTTTTTT.

This clonotype showed up many times. The CDR3 loop reads CASSEGVRGSYEQYF. The CDR3 DNA reads TGTGCCAGCAGTGAAGGGGTCCGGGGCTCCTACGAGCAGTACTTC. V gene TRBV2 combines with J gene TRBJ2-7; D possibly corresponds to TRBD2 (5 bases). Germline V gene data show CDR1 as SNHLY and CDR2 as FYNNEI. With 1 base removed from V and 0 bases from J, the gap between germline ends came to 10 bases. This CDR3 comprises 15 residues.

This clonotype was recorded many times. The V gene is TRBV11-2, the J gene TRBJ2-3; tentatively, D is TRBD2 (6 bases). V was clipped by 4 bases and J by 2 bases, with 10 bases between them. Germline assignment: CDR1 SGHAT and CDR2 FQNNGV. CDR3 length: 14 amino acids. CDR3 in amino acids: CASSSDYSTDTQYF. The CDR3 region has the DNA TGTGCCAGCAGCTCGGACTACTCCACAGATACGCAGTATTTT.

This clonotype was observed at least ten times. The chain is built from TRBV6-1 and TRBJ2-5, with D perhaps matching TRBD1 (6 bases). Trimming pared 6 bases from V and 2 bases from J, leaving 16 bases between. The CDR3 has 15 amino acids. Germline assignment: CDR1 MNHNS and CDR2 SASEGT. The chain's CDR3 is CASRKTGTLQETQYF. The CDR3, as DNA: TGTGCCAGCAGGAAGACAGGCACCCTTCAAGAGACCCAGTACTTC.

This clonotype showed up many times. The chain couples TRBV6-2 or TRBV6-3 to TRBJ2-5, with D tentatively TRBD1 (5 bases). Looked up from germline, CDR1 is MNHEY and CDR2 is SVGEGT. Trimming cost V 7 bases and J 7 bases, with 16 bases left between them. This CDR3 has 13 residues. This CDR3 reads CASIRQTPGTQYF. CDR3 sequence (DNA): TGTGCCAGCATCAGACAGACCCCTGGGACCCAGTACTTC.

This clonotype was recorded many times. The chain is built from TRBV12-3 or TRBV12-4 and TRBJ2-5; D is unclear. V was pared by 6 bases and J by 3 bases, with 14 bases between. This CDR3 comprises 14 residues. CDR3 in amino acids: CASSSSGYEETQYF. In DNA form, the CDR3 reads TGTGCCAGCAGCTCCTCCGGGTACGAAGAGACCCAGTACTTC.

The CDR3 DNA reads TGTGCCAGCAGTGAGGGTAAGGGGAATCAGCCCCAGCATTTT. Protein sequence: CASSEGKGNQPQHF. The V call is TRBV27, the J call TRBJ1-5; a weak D match, TRBD1 (5 bases). Germline V gives CDR1 MNHEY, CDR2 SMNVEV (reference sequence). The CDR3 covers 14 residues. V lost 5 bases, J lost 4 bases, and 12 bases lay in between.

The CDR3 DNA reads as TGTGCCAGTAGTATGGTGCAGTTTAGCAATCAGCCCCAGCATTTT. It translates to CASSMVQFSNQPQHF. V usage is TRBV19 and J usage is TRBJ1-5, with no clear D. With 3 bases removed from V and 0 bases from J, the gap between germline ends came to 9 bases. CDR3 size: 15 residues. Germline CDR1 is LNHDA and CDR2 is SQIVND (reference sequence).

The chain uses TRBV2 and TRBJ2-6; no definite D call. V was clipped by 4 bases and J by 1 base, with 8 bases between them. The CDR3 sequence is 15 residues long. Looked up from germline, CDR1 is SNHLY and CDR2 is FYNNEI. The CDR3, as DNA: TGTGCCAGCAGTGGGCAGGAATCTGGGGCCAACGTCCTGACTTTC. The encoded protein is CASSGQESGANVLTF.

This clonotype came up many times. The gene calls are TRBV4-2 and TRBJ2-7; D unresolved. CDR1 and CDR2 from the germline V gene are LGHNA and YNFKEQ. V lost 0 bases and J lost 3, with 12 bases in between. The CDR3 sequence is 15 residues long. CDR3 amino acids: CASSQEQQSLYEQYF. Here the CDR3 DNA reads TGTGCCAGCAGCCAAGAACAGCAGAGTCTCTACGAGCAGTACTTC.

This clonotype has just a few counts. A read error may explain this, as a much larger clone is one base away. The chain recombines TRBV12-3 or TRBV12-4 with TRBJ2-1; TRBD2 aligns across 10 bases. The trim removed 5 bases at V and 3 bases at J, leaving 7 bases unmatched. CDR3 length equals 16 residues. The CDR3, as DNA: TGTGCCAGCAGTAGGACTAGCGGCACAGTCTACAATGAGCAGTTCTTC. It is translated as CASSRTSGTVYNEQFF.